The present TCR beta chain was sequenced within a study of T cell changes during pregnancy in multiple sclerosis. Per the germline V gene, CDR1 is SGHRS and CDR2 is YFSETQ. The CDR3 is 13 residues long. The ends were cut back, 3 bases at V and 2 bases at J, with 3 bases in the middle. Generated by immunoSEQ multiplex PCR, the TCRdb table keeps only in-frame clones and is missing some. The sample consists of tens of thousands of clones, nearly 90% of them appearing once. This TCR derives from a female donor with multiple sclerosis, enrolled in a pregnancy study. The sequencing here drew on CD4+ T cells from peripheral blood mononuclear cells, taken in the first trimester of pregnancy. This chain connects TRBV5-1 to TRBJ2-6; D not resolved. DNA of the CDR3: TGCGCCAGCAGCTCCACTGGGGCCAACGTCCTGACTTTC. Protein sequence: CASSSTGANVLTF.